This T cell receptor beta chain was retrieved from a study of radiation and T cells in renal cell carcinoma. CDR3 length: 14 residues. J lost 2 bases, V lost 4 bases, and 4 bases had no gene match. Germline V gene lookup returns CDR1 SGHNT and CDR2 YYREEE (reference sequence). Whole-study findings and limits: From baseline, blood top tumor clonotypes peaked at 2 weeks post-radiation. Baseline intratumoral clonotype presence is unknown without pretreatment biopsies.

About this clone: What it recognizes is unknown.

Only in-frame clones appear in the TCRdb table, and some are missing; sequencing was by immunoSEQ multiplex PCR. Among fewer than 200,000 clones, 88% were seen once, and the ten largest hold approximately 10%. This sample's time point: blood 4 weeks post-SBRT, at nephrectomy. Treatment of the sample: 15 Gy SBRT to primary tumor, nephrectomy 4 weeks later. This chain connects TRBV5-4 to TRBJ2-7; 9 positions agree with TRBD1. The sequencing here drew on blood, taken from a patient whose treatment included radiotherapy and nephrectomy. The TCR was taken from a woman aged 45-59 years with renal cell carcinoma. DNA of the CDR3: TGTGCCAGCAGCGGCCGGACAGGGGCCTACGAGCAGTACTTC. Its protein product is CASSGRTGAYEQYF.